Following are 18 T cell receptor beta chains from one sample sequenced in a study of a mutant IDH1 vaccine in newly diagnosed glioma. What these receptors recognize is not known. Measured with immunoSEQ multiplex PCR; TCRdb has only the in-frame clones, and not every one. In the table there are about 50,000 clones, around 80% of which are singletons. The time point denotes: week 5, during vaccination. Topical imiquimod was applied with each vaccine dose, which held 300 ug of mutant IDH1 20-mer peptide. The sequences come from PBMCs, collected from a glioma patient whose treatment included an IDH1 peptide vaccine. These receptors were obtained from a man aged 50 to 60 with glioma.

The chain employs TRBV7-3 and TRBJ1-1; 8 nucleotides align to TRBD1. Losses at the gene ends were 6 bases for V and 3 bases for J; bases not matched to a gene: 9. Germline V gene data show CDR1 as SGHTA and CDR2 as FQGTGA. This CDR3 region has 15 residues. CDR3 DNA sequence: TGTGCCAGCAGTTCAGCGTCAGGGGGCTACACTGAAGCTTTCTTT. Translation: CASSSASGGYTEAFF. The full variable domain, rest sourced from reference TRBV7-3 and TRBJ1-1, is GAGVSQTPSNKVTEKGKYVELRCDPISGHTALYWYRQSLGQGPEFLIYFQGTGAADDSGLPNDRFFAVRPEGSVSTLKIQRTERGDSAVYLCASSSASGGYTEAFFGQGTRLTVV.

The CDR3 DNA reads TGTGCCAGCAGCTTTTACGCGGGGGGCCAAGAGACCCAGTACTTC. The encoded protein is CASSFYAGGQETQYF. The genes are TRBV7-2 and TRBJ2-5; 8 bases are a match to TRBD2. This CDR3 has 15 amino acids. CDR1 is SGHTA and CDR2 is FQGNSA in the germline V gene. V dropped 3 bases and J dropped 1; count of bases not matched to a gene: 4.

The genes are TRBV7-8 and TRBJ1-4, with 8 bases fitting TRBD1. V dropped 5 bases and J dropped 5; count of bases not matched to a gene: 4. The CDR3 loop spans 14 amino acids. CDR1 is SGHVS, CDR2 FQNEAQ, per germline. CDR3 DNA sequence: TGTGCCAGCAGCCCCAGGGGGCTAAATGAAAAACTGTTTTTT. The encoded protein is CASSPRGLNEKLFF.

This clone was recorded a few times. This chain uses TRBV7-2 with TRBJ2-7, with 10 bases that match TRBD1. The CDR3 consists of 15 residues. V was clipped by 4 bases and J by 4 bases; unmatched bases: 7. Germline CDR1 and CDR2: SGHTA and FQGNSA. The CDR3 DNA reads TGTGCCAGCAGCTCACTTTTGGACAGGGGGTACGAGCAGTACTTC. It yields the protein CASSSLLDRGYEQYF.

The V gene is TRBV30, the J gene TRBJ2-5, with D hard to call. The CDR3 is 13 residues long. With 0 bases removed from V and 5 bases from J, the gap between germline ends came to 10 bases. Germline loops: CDR1 GTSNPN, CDR2 SVGIG (reference sequence). The CDR3 here is CAWSVRRGETQYF. CDR3 nucleotides: TGTGCCTGGAGTGTAAGGCGTGGGGAGACCCAGTACTTC. Full variable domain (remainder filled in from reference TRBV30 and TRBJ2-5): SQTIHQWPATLVQPVGSPLSLECTVEGTSNPNLYWYRQAAGRGLQLLFYSVGIGQISSEVPQNLSASRPQDRQFILSSKKLLLSDSGFYLCAWSVRRGETQYFGPGTRLLVL.

The chain is built from TRBV18 and TRBJ1-1; 11 bases align to TRBD1. After removal of 3 bases from V and 5 bases from J, the junction contained 8 bases not matched to a gene. The CDR3 totals 16 residues. Germline CDR1 KGHSH, CDR2 LQKENI. This CDR3 reads CASSPLGQGVGTEAFF. The CDR3 DNA reads as TGTGCCAGCTCACCCCTGGGACAGGGGGTAGGTACTGAAGCTTTCTTT.

This clone was detected only a few times. V and J are TRBV2 and TRBJ2-7; D possibly matches TRBD1 or TRBD2 (5 bases each). The length of the CDR3 is 14 residues. The V end was cut by 4 bases, the J end by 0 bases, with 10 bases between. From germline, CDR1 is SNHLY and CDR2 FYNNEI. The CDR3: CASSARGHSYEQYF. The CDR3 coding sequence is TGTGCCAGCAGTGCGAGGGGCCACTCCTACGAGCAGTACTTC.

This clone was seen once. V and J are TRBV19 and TRBJ2-5; D could derive from TRBD1 or TRBD2 (6 bases each). This CDR3 region has 17 residues. Germline V lookup: CDR1 LNHDA, CDR2 SQIVND (reference sequence). Trimming took off 5 bases at V and 4 bases at J, with 23 bases between the two ends. DNA of the CDR3: TGTGCCAGTAGTTACGGAGGGAGAGGCAGGGGCGGAGAGACCCAGTACTTC. This translates into CASSYGGRGRGGETQYF. Looking up the rest from reference TRBV19 and TRBJ2-5 gives the full variable domain: DGGITQSPKYLFRKEGQNVTLSCEQNLNHDAMYWYRQDPGQGLRLIYYSQIVNDFQKGDIAEGYSVSREKKESFPLTVTSAQKNPTAFYLCASSYGGRGRGGETQYFGPGTRLLVL.

This chain's CDR3 is CASSDEGGVYGYTF. The DNA for the CDR3 is TGTGCCAGCAGCGATGAGGGGGGGGTCTATGGCTACACCTTC. The chain carries TRBV9 and TRBJ1-2; perhaps TRBD1 as D (6 bases). Germline loops: CDR1 SGDLS, CDR2 YYNGEE. This CDR3 has 14 residues. Trimming removed 3 bases from V and 4 bases from J, with 13 bases in between.

The chain joins TRBV20-1 to TRBJ2-1; D might be TRBD1 (6 bases). V was shortened by 6 bases and J by 7 bases, with 7 bases between the two germline ends. This CDR3 has 10 amino acids. Germline-derived CDR1 and CDR2 are DFQATT and SNEGSKA (reference sequence). The CDR3 coding sequence is TGCAGTGCCCAGGGGAATGAGCAGTTCTTC. Its translation: CSAQGNEQFF.

By sample share, this clone is medium-sized. The J gene is TRBJ2-5, the V gene TRBV29-1, with unresolved D. Trimming removed 7 bases from V and 2 bases from J, with 5 bases in between. CDR1 is SQVTM and CDR2 is ANQGSEA in the germline V gene. The CDR3 contains 10 residues. The CDR3: CSAVQETQYF. The CDR3 nucleotides read TGCAGCGCGGTACAAGAGACCCAGTACTTC.

This clone was picked up many times. This chain links TRBV6-1 with TRBJ1-1; perhaps TRBD1 as D (6 bases). The length of the CDR3 is 14 residues. Germline CDR1 MNHNS, CDR2 SASEGT. V was cut by 10 bases and J by 1 base, with 16 bases left in between. CDR3 protein: CATVLQGSNTEAFF. In DNA form, the CDR3 reads TGTGCCACTGTTTTACAGGGATCGAACACTGAAGCTTTCTTT.

The table lists this clone with a count of one. The chain employs TRBV5-1 and TRBJ2-3, with D possibly TRBD2 on 5 matching bases. There are 15 residues in the CDR3. Looked up from germline, CDR1 is SGHRS and CDR2 is YFSETQ. Trimming shortened V by 0 bases and J by 2 bases, and 10 bases separated the two germline ends. CDR3 amino acids: CASSLGTSATDTQYF. CDR3 bases: TGCGCCAGCAGCTTGGGCACTAGTGCCACAGATACGCAGTATTTT. Full variable domain (outside the CDR3, taken from reference TRBV5-1 and TRBJ2-3): KAGVTQTPRYLIKTRGQQVTLSCSPISGHRSVSWYQQTPGQGLQFLFEYFSETQRNKGNFPGRFSGRQFSNSRSEMNVSTLELGDSALYLCASSLGTSATDTQYFGPGTRLTVL.

The V gene is TRBV27, the J gene TRBJ2-1; D may match TRBD1 or TRBD2 (5 bases each). In germline, CDR1 is MNHEY, CDR2 SMNVEV (reference sequence). This CDR3 spans 15 amino acids. The V and J ends lost 0 bases and 8 bases respectively, with 14 bases between them. CDR3 coding DNA: TGTGCCAGCAGTTTATCCCCTTTTCGAGGGGATGAGCAGTTCTTC. It encodes CASSLSPFRGDEQFF.

V and J are TRBV6-5 and TRBJ2-5, with D possibly being TRBD2 (6 bases). Germline V gene data show CDR1 as MNHEY and CDR2 as SVGAGI. Trimming shortened V by 8 bases and J by 5 bases, and 12 bases separated the two germline ends. The CDR3 has 12 amino acids. This CDR3 reads CASGRGDETQYF. As DNA, the CDR3 is TGTGCCAGCGGGCGGGGAGATGAGACCCAGTACTTC.

The chain links TRBV4-2 to TRBJ1-1; D is unclear. V lost 0 bases, J lost 0 bases, and 14 bases lay in between. The germline CDR1 and CDR2 sequences are LGHNA and YNFKEQ. The length of the CDR3 is 17 residues. CDR3 sequence: CASSQDGMEVMNTEAFF. CDR3 sequence (DNA): TGTGCCAGCAGCCAAGATGGGATGGAGGTCATGAACACTGAAGCTTTCTTT.

The V call is TRBV5-1, the J call TRBJ2-1; no clear D gene. CDR3 length: 14 amino acids. The germline V gene has CDR1 SGHRS and CDR2 YFSETQ. V was trimmed by 1 base and J by 1 base, leaving 6 bases between them. CDR3 region: CASSLQASYNEQFF. In DNA, the CDR3 is TGCGCCAGCAGCTTGCAAGCTTCCTACAATGAGCAGTTCTTC. Full variable domain (remainder filled in from reference TRBV5-1 and TRBJ2-1): KAGVTQTPRYLIKTRGQQVTLSCSPISGHRSVSWYQQTPGQGLQFLFEYFSETQRNKGNFPGRFSGRQFSNSRSEMNVSTLELGDSALYLCASSLQASYNEQFFGPGTRLTVL.

This rearrangement joins TRBV30 to TRBJ2-1; 8 bases map to TRBD2. The CDR3 contains 15 residues. Trimming removed 3 bases from V and 6 bases from J; junction bases left unmatched: 10. Germline CDR1 GTSNPN, CDR2 SVGIG (reference sequence). CDR3 sequence (DNA): TGTGCCTGGAGGGCGGGACTAGTAAGTGTCAATGAGCAGTTCTTC. It is translated as CAWRAGLVSVNEQFF.